These 17 T cell receptor beta chains came from one sample sequenced in a study of siplizumab effects on memory and regulatory T cells. Profiled with immunoSEQ multiplex PCR; TCRdb holds only in-frame clones, not every one. Among some 100,000 clones listed, roughly 96% were seen once. Input material: naive CD4+ T cells sorted from blood. Receptors originate from a human donor in good health.

The rearrangement uses TRBV6-1 and TRBJ2-1; D is undetermined. Trimming stripped 5 bases from V and 4 bases from J, with 9 bases between. The CDR3 has 13 residues. CDR1 and CDR2 from the germline V gene are MNHNS and SASEGT. For the CDR3, the DNA is TGTGCCAGCAGTAAGGTGGAGTACAATGAGCAGTTCTTC. Its protein product is CASSKVEYNEQFF.

J is TRBJ2-3 and V is TRBV7-6; D uncertain. V shed 3 bases and J shed 6 bases, with 4 bases lying between them. CDR3 length: 11 amino acids. Germline values: CDR1 SGHVS, CDR2 FNYEAQ. CDR3 sequence (DNA): TGTGCCAGCAGCTTTAGGGATACGCAGTATTTT. It codes for CASSFRDTQYF.

J is TRBJ2-6 and V is TRBV2; possible D gene TRBD1, 6 bases. Germline loops: CDR1 SNHLY, CDR2 FYNNEI. The length of the CDR3 is 16 residues. V dropped 5 bases and J dropped 4 bases, with 15 bases sitting between them. CDR3 nucleotides: TGTGCCAGCAGTAGGGAACAGGGTTCGGGGGCCAACGTCCTGACTTTC. It is translated as CASSREQGSGANVLTF.

In regard to this clone: One end of the junction is discordant with germline, which a read error may explain. The chain is built from TRBV7-2 and TRBJ2-7; maybe TRBD2 (6 bases). Germline lookup yields CDR1 SGHTA and CDR2 FQGNSA. The CDR3 is made up of 14 amino acids. The CDR3 loop is CASSLARGYDEQYF. CDR3 coding DNA: TGTGCCAGCAGCCTAGCACGGGGGTACGACGAGCAGTACTTC.

V usage is TRBV7-3 and J usage is TRBJ2-2; unclear D gene. The CDR3 runs 14 residues. Germline CDR1 SGHTA, CDR2 FQGTGA. The ends were cut back, 1 base at V and 0 bases at J, with 3 bases in the middle. The CDR3 coding sequence is TGTGCCAGCAGCTTAATGCCGAACACCGGGGAGCTGTTTTTT. Translation: CASSLMPNTGELFF.

This chain uses TRBV18 with TRBJ1-3; TRBD1 matches 8 bases. This CDR3 has 15 residues. Trimming cost V 3 bases and J 0 bases; bases outside gene matches: 1. Germline CDR1 KGHSH, CDR2 LQKENI. The CDR3 sequence is CASSPTGVSGNTIYF. The CDR3 DNA follows: TGTGCCAGCTCACCGACAGGGGTCTCTGGAAACACCATATATTTT.

V usage is TRBV5-6 and J usage is TRBJ1-1; possible D gene TRBD1, 6 bases. Per the germline V gene, CDR1 is SGHDT and CDR2 is YYEEEE. This CDR3 spans 14 amino acids. Trimming pared 4 bases from V and 1 base from J, leaving 11 bases between. CDR3 sequence reads: CASSPADRNTEAFF. In DNA, the CDR3 is TGTGCCAGCAGCCCGGCGGACAGGAACACTGAAGCTTTCTTT.

The chain couples TRBV27 to TRBJ2-7; 7 bases map to TRBD2. The germline V gene has CDR1 MNHEY and CDR2 SMNVEV (reference sequence). Trimming took 5 bases from V and 2 from J; bases not matched to a gene: 9. This CDR3 has 15 amino acids. The CDR3 nucleotides read TGTGCCAGCAGTCCCGGTTGGGCGGGGGCCTACGAGCAGTACTTC. Translating gives CASSPGWAGAYEQYF.

This clone was seen a single time. The rearrangement links TRBV18 to TRBJ1-2, with D possibly being TRBD1 (5 bases). V lost 2 bases and J lost 6, with 7 bases in between. Germline CDR1 and CDR2: KGHSH and LQKENI. There are 12 residues in the CDR3. The DNA for the CDR3 is TGTGCCAGCTCACCAGGGACCAATGGCTACACCTTC. Protein sequence: CASSPGTNGYTF.

The chain carries TRBV7-9 and TRBJ2-1; 11 bases map to TRBD2. Germline assignment: CDR1 SEHNR and CDR2 FQNEAQ (reference sequence). The CDR3 contains 15 residues. The V segment lost 4 bases and the J segment 8 bases; nucleotides outside the gene matches: 7. The CDR3 DNA is TGTGCCAGCAGCTCCAGAGGACTAGCGGGCGATGAGCAGTTCTTC. Protein sequence: CASSSRGLAGDEQFF.

The chain couples TRBV27 to TRBJ2-3, with 9 bases identical to TRBD2. Unmatched junction bases numbered 22, after V lost 3 bases and J lost 9 bases. The CDR3 length is 19 residues. The germline gives CDR1 MNHEY, CDR2 SMNVEV (reference sequence). The CDR3 DNA is TGTGCCAGCAGTTTTGTAGGTCTAGCGGGATCCTCTCGGTACGGGACGCAGTATTTT. The encoded protein is CASSFVGLAGSSRYGTQYF.

V and J are TRBV27 and TRBJ2-5; D is unresolved. This CDR3 has 14 residues. Germline CDR1 is MNHEY and CDR2 is SMNVEV (reference sequence). V was clipped by 5 bases and J by 7 bases, with 17 bases between them. The CDR3 reads CASSSAPGGWTQYF. In DNA, the CDR3 is TGTGCCAGCAGTAGCGCCCCGGGCGGCTGGACCCAGTACTTC.

This chain connects TRBV7-3 to TRBJ2-5, with a tentative D call TRBD2 (7 bases). The CDR3 length is 14 residues. Germline lookup yields CDR1 SGHTA and CDR2 FQGTGA. The ends were cut back, 5 bases at V and 2 bases at J, with 12 bases in the middle. DNA of the CDR3: TGTGCCAGCAGCCCGGGGGGCCCTCAAGAGACCCAGTACTTC. As protein: CASSPGGPQETQYF.

The chain has TRBV5-4 and TRBJ2-7; the match to TRBD1 covers 8 bases. This CDR3 spans 14 amino acids. The trim removed 4 bases at V and 3 bases at J, leaving 6 bases unmatched. Germline CDR1 reads SGHNT; CDR2 reads YYREEE (reference sequence). CDR3 loop: CASSPGQDFYEQYF. DNA of the CDR3: TGTGCCAGCAGCCCGGGACAGGACTTCTACGAGCAGTACTTC.

The chain joins TRBV5-3 to TRBJ1-5; possibly TRBD1 for D (5 bases). TRBV5-3 is an ORF, with its function uncertain. CDR3 length equals 16 residues. V lost 0 bases and J 4 bases, leaving 14 bases between the germline ends. The CDR3 bases are TGTGCCAGAAGCTTGGCCAGGACAAGAGCTAATCAGCCCCAGCATTTT. Translating gives CARSLARTRANQPQHF.

The chain is built from TRBV5-6 and TRBJ2-5, with 9 bases fitting TRBD1. V was pared by 4 bases and J by 5 bases, with 9 bases of the junction left unmatched. The CDR3 is made up of 15 amino acids. Germline CDR1 and CDR2: SGHDT and YYEEEE. Here the CDR3 reads CASSIGTGSWETQYF. The CDR3 DNA sequence: TGTGCCAGCAGCATAGGGACAGGGAGTTGGGAGACCCAGTACTTC.

This chain links TRBV18 with TRBJ1-1; D remains unclear. Germline CDR1 is KGHSH and CDR2 is LQKENI. V dropped 6 bases and J dropped 0 bases, with 17 bases sitting between them. The CDR3 is 16 amino acids. The CDR3 sequence: CASSQTVGLMNTEAFF. In nucleotides, the CDR3 is TGTGCCAGCTCCCAGACCGTAGGATTAATGAACACTGAAGCTTTCTTT.